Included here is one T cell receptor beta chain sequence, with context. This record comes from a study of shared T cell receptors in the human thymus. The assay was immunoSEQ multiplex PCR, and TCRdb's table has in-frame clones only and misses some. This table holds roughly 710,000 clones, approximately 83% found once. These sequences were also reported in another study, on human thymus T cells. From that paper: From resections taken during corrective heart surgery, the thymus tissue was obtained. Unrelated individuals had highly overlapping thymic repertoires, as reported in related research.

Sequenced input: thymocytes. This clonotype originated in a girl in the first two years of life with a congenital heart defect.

The CDR3 protein is CASSLEDRPNYGYTF. The CDR3 DNA is TGTGCCAGCAGCTTAGAGGACAGGCCGAACTATGGCTACACCTTC. This rearrangement joins TRBV7-2 to TRBJ1-2; 7 positions agree with TRBD1. CDR3 length: 15 residues. V was pared by 1 base and J by 2 bases, with 4 bases of the junction left unmatched. The V gene's germline CDR1 is SGHTA and CDR2 FQGNSA.